Below, 30 T cell receptor beta chains from the same sample are listed, as sequenced in a study of T-cell memory formation after mild COVID-19. TCRdb re-analysed the 5' RACE reads in MiXCR, keeping a single row per CDR3 protein. Altogether around 300,000 distinct CDR3 sequences are present, roughly an eighth being singletons, with the ten largest covering about 20%. Sequencing was carried out using PBMCs or a T cell subset sorted from them (not recorded which). The origin of the receptors is a man aged 18 to 29 who had mild COVID-19 (a few samples of this study predate the infection). Cell type and time point are not known.

This clonotype turned up a few times. This may stem from a read error, because a much larger clone lies one nucleotide away. The chain has TRBV5-4 and TRBJ2-3; TRBD2 aligns across 7 bases. Unmatched junction bases numbered 1, after V lost 3 bases and J lost 0 bases. Looked up from germline, CDR1 is SGHNT and CDR2 is YYREEE (reference sequence). There are 14 residues in the CDR3. The CDR3 reads CASSWGGSTDTQYF. Written as DNA, the CDR3 is TGTGCCAGCAGCTGGGGGGGAAGCACAGATACGCAGTATTTT.

This clonotype was counted at least ten times. The rearrangement joins TRBV7-3 to TRBJ2-7; D remains unclear. Germline V gene lookup returns CDR1 SGHTA and CDR2 FQGTGA. There are 14 residues in the CDR3. Trimming removed 1 base from V and 1 base from J, with 8 bases in between. The CDR3 loop is CASSLSPASYEQYF. In DNA, the CDR3 is TGTGCCAGCAGCTTAAGCCCAGCATCCTACGAGCAGTACTTC. Filled out from reference TRBV7-3 and TRBJ2-7, the complete variable domain reads GAGVSQTPSNKVTEKGKYVELRCDPISGHTALYWYRQSLGQGPEFLIYFQGTGAADDSGLPNDRFFAVRPEGSVSTLKIQRTERGDSAVYLCASSLSPASYEQYFGPGTRLTVT.

The rearrangement links TRBV10-3 to TRBJ2-7; the D gene is possibly TRBD2 (7 bases). The germline V and J ends were trimmed by 1 base and 4 bases, with 14 bases remaining between them. Germline V gene data show CDR1 as ENHRY and CDR2 as SYGVKD. The CDR3 runs 15 residues. The CDR3 DNA reads as TGTGCCATCAGTGAGTACAACGGGGGGCCGTACGAGCAGTACGTC. Translation gives CAISEYNGGPYEQYV.

The chain recombines TRBV30 with TRBJ1-2; 10 nucleotides match TRBD1. CDR1 is GTSNPN, CDR2 SVGIG, per germline (reference sequence). The CDR3 loop spans 15 amino acids. V lost 3 bases and J lost 4; bases outside the gene matches: 8. The CDR3 DNA reads as TGTGCCTGGAGGGGACAGGGGATGTTGGGCTATGGCTACACCTTC. Translation: CAWRGQGMLGYGYTF.

This chain links TRBV30 with TRBJ1-5; possibly TRBD1 for D (6 bases). CDR1 and CDR2 from the germline V gene are GTSNPN and SVGIG (reference sequence). Trimming left V 2 bases short and J 2 bases short, with 7 bases between. The length of the CDR3 is 13 residues. The CDR3: CAWSRQGNQPQHF. DNA for the CDR3: TGTGCCTGGAGTCGACAGGGCAATCAGCCCCAGCATTTT.

The chain couples TRBV7-9 to TRBJ1-1; 10 nucleotides align to TRBD1. This CDR3 spans 16 amino acids. V shed 5 bases, J shed 0 bases, and the junction held 6 bases outside the gene matches. Germline V gene data show CDR1 as SEHNR and CDR2 as FQNEAQ (reference sequence). The DNA of the CDR3 is TGTGCCAGCAGCCCTGGGGGACAGGGGATGAACACTGAAGCTTTCTTT. This sequence encodes CASSPGGQGMNTEAFF.

V gene TRBV6-1 combines with J gene TRBJ2-3; possibly TRBD2 for D (6 bases). Trimming took 0 bases from V and 4 from J, leaving 14 bases between them. Germline-derived CDR1 and CDR2 are MNHNS and SASEGT. There are 16 residues in the CDR3. The CDR3 sequence is CASSEAIGGAADTQYF. Written as DNA, the CDR3 is TGTGCCAGCAGTGAAGCAATCGGGGGAGCTGCAGATACGCAGTATTTT.

This chain joins TRBV28 and TRBJ2-7; 12 bases line up with TRBD1. Looked up from germline, CDR1 is MDHEN and CDR2 is SYDVKM. Losses at the gene ends were 3 bases for V and 6 bases for J; bases not matched to a gene: 6. The CDR3 runs to 15 residues. This chain's CDR3 is CASSFLGQGAFEQYF. CDR3 bases: TGTGCCAGCAGTTTTTTGGGACAGGGGGCGTTCGAGCAGTACTTC.

The chain has TRBV5-4 and TRBJ1-4, with no clear D. Trimming removed 4 bases from V and 4 bases from J, with 14 bases in between. CDR1 and CDR2 from the germline V gene are SGHNT and YYREEE (reference sequence). This CDR3 is built from 15 residues. In DNA form, the CDR3 reads TGTGCCAGCAGCCCCACCGGAGAATTTAATGAAAAACTGTTTTTT. This translates into CASSPTGEFNEKLFF.

This clonotype was found a few times. The chain joins TRBV10-3 to TRBJ1-1; TRBD1 matches at 10 bases. CDR1 and CDR2 (germline): ENHRY, SYGVKD. This CDR3 spans 12 amino acids. Trimming cost V 7 bases and J 11 bases; bases outside gene matches: 7. The CDR3 reads CAITRDRGSAFF. Written as DNA, the CDR3 is TGTGCCATCACCCGGGACAGGGGATCGGCTTTCTTT.

This clonotype was seen ten or more times. The chain recombines TRBV5-1 with TRBJ2-1; D may be TRBD2 (7 bases). V was pared by 0 bases and J by 5 bases, with 12 bases between. Germline V CDR1 and CDR2: SGHRS, YFSETQ. The CDR3 is 15 residues long. In DNA form, the CDR3 reads TGCGCCAGCAGCTTGGAGGGGGGGGACCACAATGAGCAGTTCTTC. It translates to CASSLEGGDHNEQFF.

This clonotype was seen more than once but under ten times. The chain uses TRBV4-3 and TRBJ2-3; TRBD1 matches at 8 bases. Germline CDR1 and CDR2: LGHNA and YSLEER. This CDR3 spans 15 amino acids. The V segment lost 4 bases and the J segment 5 bases; nucleotides outside the gene matches: 8. The CDR3 DNA sequence: TGCGCCAGCAGCCGGACAGGGTCTTTAGGAGATACGCAGTATTTT. This codes for CASSRTGSLGDTQYF.

The chain links TRBV4-1 to TRBJ2-2, with TRBD2 matching over 8 bases. The V gene's germline CDR1 is MGHRA and CDR2 YSYEKL. The junction had 13 bases not matched to a gene; V was cut back by 4 bases and J by 0 bases. CDR3 size: 19 residues. The CDR3 coding sequence is TGCGCCAGCAGCCTCACTCCCGGACAGCGGGGGCCGAACACCGGGGAGCTGTTTTTT. Encoded protein: CASSLTPGQRGPNTGELFF.

The chain carries TRBV6-5 and TRBJ2-3; possibly TRBD2 for D (6 bases). Per the germline V gene, CDR1 is MNHEY and CDR2 is SVGAGI. The CDR3 is 13 amino acids. Trimming took 7 bases from V and 4 from J, leaving 12 bases between them. The CDR3 DNA follows: TGTGCCAGCATAGGGGCGGGGCCAGATACGCAGTATTTT. Protein sequence: CASIGAGPDTQYF.

This clonotype occurred many times. The genes are TRBV7-8 and TRBJ2-3; a weak D match, TRBD2 (6 bases). V was cut by 5 bases and J by 5 bases, with 20 bases left in between. The CDR3 spans 16 residues. Germline V gene data show CDR1 as SGHVS and CDR2 as FQNEAQ. CDR3 DNA: TGTGCCAGCAGCCCAGCCCGGGGAGCGGGCCAAGATACGCAGTATTTT. As protein: CASSPARGAGQDTQYF.

There are a few counts of this clonotype. V usage is TRBV9 and J usage is TRBJ2-3, with D possibly matching TRBD2 (7 bases). Germline V gene data show CDR1 as SGDLS and CDR2 as YYNGEE. The V end was cut by 0 bases, the J end by 5 bases, with 10 bases between. The CDR3 length is 14 residues. For the CDR3, the DNA is TGTGCCAGCAGCGTAGGCGGGGGCGGAGATACGCAGTATTTT. Its translation is CASSVGGGGDTQYF.

This clonotype turned up a few times. The V call is TRBV5-5, the J call TRBJ2-7, with 9 bases fitting TRBD1. With V trimmed by 3 bases and J by 5 bases, 3 bases remained unmatched. Germline CDR1 is SGHKS and CDR2 is YYEKEE (reference sequence). This CDR3 is 13 amino acids long. This CDR3 is CASSSGTGNEQYF. The CDR3 DNA is TGTGCCAGCAGCTCCGGGACAGGGAACGAGCAGTACTTC.

The V call is TRBV6-2 or TRBV6-3, the J call TRBJ1-1; no reliable D call. Germline CDR1 and CDR2: MNHEY and SVGEGT. CDR3 length: 16 residues. The germline V and J ends were trimmed by 2 bases and 1 base, with 14 bases remaining between them. The CDR3 DNA is TGTGCCAGCAGTTACGGGCCCAATGATGCGAACACTGAAGCTTTCTTT. Translation gives CASSYGPNDANTEAFF.

This chain links TRBV30 with TRBJ1-2; D is undetermined. V dropped 2 bases and J dropped 3 bases, with 7 bases sitting between them. The CDR3 is 12 residues long. From germline, CDR1 is GTSNPN and CDR2 SVGIG (reference sequence). The CDR3 nucleotides read TGTGCCTGGAGTCAAGTAGACTATGGCTACACCTTC. Translation: CAWSQVDYGYTF.

The rearrangement links TRBV4-2 to TRBJ1-1; no definite D call. Germline assignment: CDR1 LGHNA and CDR2 YNFKEQ. This CDR3 is built from 14 residues. V was shortened by 5 bases and J by 4 bases, with 14 bases between the two germline ends. The CDR3 protein is CASSSPQSGTEAFF. CDR3 coding DNA: TGTGCCAGCAGCTCCCCCCAGTCGGGCACTGAAGCTTTCTTT.

The chain carries TRBV7-2 and TRBJ2-5; 9 bases map to TRBD1. Germline V CDR1 and CDR2: SGHTA, FQGNSA. J was trimmed by 5 bases and V by 1 base; bases with no gene match: 5. This CDR3 comprises 15 residues. CDR3 sequence reads: CASSLVGTGHETQYF. The DNA of the CDR3 is TGTGCCAGCAGCTTAGTTGGGACAGGGCATGAGACCCAGTACTTC.

The gene calls are TRBV7-2 and TRBJ1-2; possibly TRBD1 for D (5 bases). V was pared by 4 bases and J by 5 bases, with 14 bases between. The CDR3 is 14 amino acids. Germline CDR1 SGHTA, CDR2 FQGNSA. CDR3 sequence (DNA): TGTGCCAGCAGCTCTCCGTTGGAGGGGTATGGCTACACCTTC. Translated: CASSSPLEGYGYTF.

This clonotype has a count of ten or more. The DNA of the CDR3 is TGCGCCAGCAGCTTAGATCCGTACAATGAGCAGTTCTTC. Translation gives CASSLDPYNEQFF. The J gene is TRBJ2-1, the V gene TRBV5-1, with D hard to call. V lost 2 bases to trimming and J lost 4 bases, with 7 bases between them. The length of the CDR3 is 13 residues. Germline V CDR1 and CDR2: SGHRS, YFSETQ.

This clonotype turned up a few times. J is TRBJ2-7 and V is TRBV4-2; tentative D call: TRBD2 (6 bases). Trimming removed 4 bases at V and 4 bases at J, with 17 bases between. The CDR3 is made up of 15 amino acids. Germline CDR1 LGHNA, CDR2 YNFKEQ. CDR3 amino acids: CASSRETGTPYEQYF. The CDR3 DNA is TGTGCCAGCAGCCGAGAAACCGGGACTCCGTACGAGCAGTACTTC.

The chain links TRBV5-4 to TRBJ2-5, with 8 bases aligning to TRBD2. The J segment lost 2 bases and the V segment lost 0 bases, leaving 6 bases of the junction unmatched. Germline CDR1 SGHNT, CDR2 YYREEE (reference sequence). There are 16 residues in the CDR3. The CDR3 sequence: CASSLVPAGEQETQYF. CDR3 DNA: TGTGCCAGCAGCTTGGTGCCAGCGGGGGAGCAAGAGACCCAGTACTTC.

The table lists this clonotype with a few counts. As DNA, the CDR3 is TGTGCCAGCAGCCAAGTCTTAAAGGGGGGCGCTTTCTTT. Protein product: CASSQVLKGGAFF. The chain recombines TRBV4-2 with TRBJ1-1; D might be TRBD1 (6 bases). The CDR3 is 13 amino acids. V was pared by 1 base and J by 11 bases, with 14 bases between. Germline V gene lookup returns CDR1 LGHNA and CDR2 YNFKEQ.

V is TRBV28 and J is TRBJ1-4; D is ambiguous. CDR3 length equals 13 residues. Trimming removed 5 bases from V and 5 bases from J, with 9 bases in between. CDR1 MDHEN and CDR2 SYDVKM come from the germline V gene. This CDR3 reads CASSGDRNEKLFF. The CDR3 DNA reads as TGTGCCAGCAGTGGGGATCGAAATGAAAAACTGTTTTTT.

The chain couples TRBV6-6 to TRBJ2-2; D gene ambiguous. Germline CDR1 and CDR2: MNHNY and SVGAGI (reference sequence). Trimming left V 6 bases short and J 6 bases short, with 5 bases between. The CDR3 runs 11 residues. In nucleotides, the CDR3 is TGTGCCAGCAGAACCCCCGGGGAGCTGTTTTTT. It encodes CASRTPGELFF.

In nucleotides, the CDR3 is TGTGCCAGCAGTTACTGGGACGGGGAAGAGACCCAGTACTTC. Its protein product is CASSYWDGEETQYF. The chain links TRBV6-5 to TRBJ2-5; D might be TRBD1 or TRBD2, each matching 5 bases. V dropped 1 base and J dropped 3 bases, with 9 bases sitting between them. The CDR3 sequence is 14 residues long. Germline CDR1 is MNHEY and CDR2 is SVGAGI.

This clonotype was counted a few times. V usage is TRBV6-5 and J usage is TRBJ2-7; TRBD1 matches 12 bases. Trimming cost V 5 bases and J 4 bases; bases outside gene matches: 3. Germline CDR1 and CDR2: MNHEY and SVGAGI. This CDR3 is built from 14 residues. The CDR3: CASSLGQGAYEQYV. Written as DNA, the CDR3 is TGTGCCAGCAGTCTGGGACAGGGGGCATACGAGCAGTACGTC.